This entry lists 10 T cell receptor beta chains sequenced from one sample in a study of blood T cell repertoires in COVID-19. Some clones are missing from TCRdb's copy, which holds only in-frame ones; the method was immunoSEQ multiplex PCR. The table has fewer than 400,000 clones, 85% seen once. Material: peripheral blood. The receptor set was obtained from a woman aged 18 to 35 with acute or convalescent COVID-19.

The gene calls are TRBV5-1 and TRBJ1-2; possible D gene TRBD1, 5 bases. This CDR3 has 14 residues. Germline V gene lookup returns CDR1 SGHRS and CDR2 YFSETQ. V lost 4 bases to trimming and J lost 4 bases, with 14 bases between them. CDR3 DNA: TGCGCCAGCAGCCCGGGTAGCGGGGGCTATGGCTACACCTTC. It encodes CASSPGSGGYGYTF.

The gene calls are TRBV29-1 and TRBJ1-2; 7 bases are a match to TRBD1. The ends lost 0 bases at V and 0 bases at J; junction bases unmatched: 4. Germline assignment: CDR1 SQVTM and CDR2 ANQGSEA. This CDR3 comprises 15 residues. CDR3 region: CSVEDRDSSNYGYTF. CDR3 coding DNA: TGCAGCGTTGAAGATCGGGACAGCTCTAACTATGGCTACACCTTC.

CDR3 nucleotides: TGCAGCGCACAGGGGACCGAGGGAACTGAAGCTTTCTTT. It specifies CSAQGTEGTEAFF. The genes are TRBV29-1 and TRBJ1-1, with TRBD1 matching over 7 bases. The CDR3 has 13 residues. Germline lookup yields CDR1 SQVTM and CDR2 ANQGSEA. The J segment lost 5 bases and the V segment lost 7 bases, leaving 10 bases of the junction unmatched. The full variable domain, with the rest looked up from reference TRBV29-1 and TRBJ1-1, is SAVISQKPSRDICQRGTSLTIQCQVDSQVTMMFWYRQQPGQSLTLIATANQGSEATYESGFVIDKFPISRPNLTFSTLTVSNMSPEDSSIYLCSAQGTEGTEAFFGQGTRLTVV.

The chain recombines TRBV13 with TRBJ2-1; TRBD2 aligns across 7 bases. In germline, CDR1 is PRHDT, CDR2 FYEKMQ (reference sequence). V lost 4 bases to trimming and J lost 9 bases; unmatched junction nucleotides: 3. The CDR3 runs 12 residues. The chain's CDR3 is CASSSSGGEQFF. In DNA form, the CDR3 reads TGTGCCAGCAGCTCCTCGGGAGGTGAGCAGTTCTTC.

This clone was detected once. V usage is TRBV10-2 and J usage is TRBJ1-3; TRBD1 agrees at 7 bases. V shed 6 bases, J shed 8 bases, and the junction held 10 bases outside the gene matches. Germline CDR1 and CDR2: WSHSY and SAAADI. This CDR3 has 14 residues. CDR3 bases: TGCGCCAGCAGCGTCGGGACAGACGTAGACACCATATATTTT. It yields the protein CASSVGTDVDTIYF.

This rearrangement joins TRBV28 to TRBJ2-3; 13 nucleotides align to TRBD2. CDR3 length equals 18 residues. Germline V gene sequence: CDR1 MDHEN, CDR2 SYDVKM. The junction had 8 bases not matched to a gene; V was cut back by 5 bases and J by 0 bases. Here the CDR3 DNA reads TGTGCCAGCAGTCCAACTAGCGGGAGGGCCCTTAGCACAGATACGCAGTATTTT. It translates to CASSPTSGRALSTDTQYF.

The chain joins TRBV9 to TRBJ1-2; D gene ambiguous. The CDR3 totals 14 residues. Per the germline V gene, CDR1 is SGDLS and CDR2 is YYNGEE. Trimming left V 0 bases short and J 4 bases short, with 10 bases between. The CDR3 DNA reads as TGTGCCAGCAGCGTAGGAGGGAGTTTCTATGGCTACACCTTC. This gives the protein CASSVGGSFYGYTF.

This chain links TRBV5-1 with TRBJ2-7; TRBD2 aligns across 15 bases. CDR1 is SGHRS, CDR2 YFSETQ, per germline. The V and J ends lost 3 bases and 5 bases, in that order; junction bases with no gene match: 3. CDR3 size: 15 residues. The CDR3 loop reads CASSWTSGGADEQYF. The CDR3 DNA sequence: TGCGCCAGCAGCTGGACTAGCGGGGGGGCGGACGAGCAGTACTTC.

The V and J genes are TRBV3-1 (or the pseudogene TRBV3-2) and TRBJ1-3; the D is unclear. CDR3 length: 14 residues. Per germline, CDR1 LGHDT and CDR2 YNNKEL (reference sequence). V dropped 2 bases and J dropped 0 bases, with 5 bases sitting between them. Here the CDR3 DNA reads TGTGCCAGCAGCCAAACAGACTCTGGAAACACCATATATTTT. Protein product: CASSQTDSGNTIYF.

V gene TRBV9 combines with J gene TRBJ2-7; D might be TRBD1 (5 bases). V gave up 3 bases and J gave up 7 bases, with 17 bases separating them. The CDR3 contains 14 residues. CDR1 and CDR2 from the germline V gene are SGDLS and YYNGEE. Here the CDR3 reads CASSERDSDKEQYF. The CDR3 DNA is TGTGCCAGCAGCGAGAGAGACAGCGACAAGGAGCAGTACTTC.